Listed below are T cell receptor beta chains from one sample, sequenced in a study of cytotoxic CD8 clonotypes in ibrutinib-treated CLL. The table came from immunoSEQ multiplex PCR; TCRdb's copy has only in-frame clones and leaves some out. The sample holds more than 200,000 clones, roughly 70% seen once. Sequencing used PBMCs, obtained after 24 months of ibrutinib treatment. These receptors all stem from a human donor with chronic lymphocytic leukemia. Both conserved end residues are part of each CDR3. Fields, in order: V gene, D gene, clone size, J gene, CDR3 DNA, CDR3 protein. The D gene is left open where the match is weak. Size tells how often a clone was seen (once, few, many) or the class of an expanded clone, and some rows leave it out.

>TRBV4-1|TRBD1|-|TRBJ2-5
TGCGCCAGCAGCCCTCCTCCGGGACAGCCGGAATTTACGGGCCAAGAGACCCAGTACTTC
CASSPPPGQPEFTGQETQYF
>TRBV28|-|once|TRBJ2-3
TGTGCCAGCAGTTTCGAGGGCTTCCGCGATACGCAGTATTTT
CASSFEGFRDTQYF
>TRBV5-4|TRBD1|-|TRBJ2-6
TGTGCCAGCAGCTTGGATTGGACAGGGATCGGCTCTGGGGCCAACGTCCTGACTTTC
CASSLDWTGIGSGANVLTF
>TRBV5-1|TRBD1|few|TRBJ2-1
TGCGCCAGCAGCTTGTTTGGGACAGGGGAATACAATGAGCAGTTCTTC
CASSLFGTGEYNEQFF
>TRBV29-1|-|-|TRBJ2-3
TGCAGCGTTGAAGAACGAGGGGGGAGGGCAGATACGCAGTATTTT
CSVEERGGRADTQYF
>TRBV10-2|-|few|TRBJ2-1
TGCGCCAGCAGTGATCCGGATGAGCAGTTCTTC
CASSDPDEQFF
>TRBV9|-|-|TRBJ2-2
TGTGCCAGCAGCGCTCCTCCCCTACTCGGGGAGCTGTTTTTT
CASSAPPLLGELFF
>TRBV18|TRBD2|-|TRBJ2-2
TGTGCCAGCTCAGCTAGCGGGAACACCGGGGAGCTGTTTTTT
CASSASGNTGELFF
>TRBV11-2|-|-|TRBJ2-7
TGTGCCAGCAGCTCCGCCCGCTCCTACGAGCAGTACTTC
CASSSARSYEQYF
>TRBV14|-|-|TRBJ1-1
TGTGCCAGCAGCCATCAAGGGTTTACCTTAAGGATGACTGAAGCTTTCTTT
CASSHQGFTLRMTEAFF
>TRBV7-9|-|few|TRBJ1-1
TGTGCCAGCAGCCGGAACCTGAACACTGAAGCTTTCTTT
CASSRNLNTEAFF
>TRBV5-1|-|-|TRBJ2-3
TGCGCCAGCAGCTTGGGAGGTACAGGTAGCACAGATACGCAGTATTTT
CASSLGGTGSTDTQYF
>TRBV4-2|TRBD2|-|TRBJ2-7
TGTGCCAGCAGCCAAGTGACTAGCGGCTCCTACGAGCAGTACTTC
CASSQVTSGSYEQYF
>TRBV9|-|-|TRBJ2-6
TGTGCCAGCAGCAGATGGACAAACTCTGGGGCCAACGTCCTGACTTTC
CASSRWTNSGANVLTF
>TRBV5-1|-|-|TRBJ2-7
TGCGCCAGCAGCCCAAGCTCCTACGAGCAGTACTTC
CASSPSSYEQYF
>TRBV19|-|-|TRBJ2-7
TGTGCCAGTAGCCCGGACCTGGACTTCCACGAGCAGTACTTC
CASSPDLDFHEQYF
>TRBV28|-|-|TRBJ1-5
TGTGCCAGCAGTTTCCTTGTGGAGGGAAGCAATCAGCCCCAGCATTTT
CASSFLVEGSNQPQHF
>TRBV2|-|-|TRBJ2-7
TGTGCCAGCACTGACCCCCTTTACGCCTACGAGCAGTACTTC
CASTDPLYAYEQYF
>TRBV7-2|TRBD1|-|TRBJ1-2
TGTGCCAGCCACAAAGACAGGGGGCTGAGTGGCTACACCTTC
CASHKDRGLSGYTF
>TRBV6-5|TRBD2|-|TRBJ2-7
TGTGCCAGCAGACTGGCAGCGGGAATTTACGAGCAGTACTTC
CASRLAAGIYEQYF
>TRBV6-5|-|-|TRBJ1-1
TGTGCCAGCAGTCTAACCCAGGGAGAAGCTTTCTTT
CASSLTQGEAFF
>TRBV2|TRBD1|few|TRBJ1-5
TGTGCCAGCAGTTGGGACAGTCGCTTCCAGCATTTT
CASSWDSRFQHF
>TRBV18|-|-|TRBJ1-5
TGTGCCAGCTCACCACCTCAGGGGAATCAGCCCCAGCATTTT
CASSPPQGNQPQHF
>TRBV6-5|TRBD1|-|TRBJ1-2
TGTGCCAGCAGCGGCTCGACAGGGTATGGCTACACCTTC
CASSGSTGYGYTF
>TRBV11-2|-|few|TRBJ1-5
TGTGCCAGCAGCTTCGGATATGGAGATCAGCCCCAGCATTTT
CASSFGYGDQPQHF
>TRBV11-2|-|-|TRBJ2-3
TGTGCCAGCAGCTTGGGCTTGGGGAGAGATACGCAGTATTTT
CASSLGLGRDTQYF
>TRBV18|TRBD2|-|TRBJ2-7
TGTGCCAGCTCACCTCGAACTACGGATAGCGGGCCCTCCTACGAGCAGTACTTC
CASSPRTTDSGPSYEQYF
>TRBV27|-|-|TRBJ2-7
TGTGCCAGCAGTCGGCAGACGGGGGAGCAGTACTTC
CASSRQTGEQYF
>TRBV10-3|-|-|TRBJ2-5
TGTGCCATCACCCAAACCGGGGAGACCCAGTACTTC
CAITQTGETQYF
>TRBV7-2|TRBD1|-|TRBJ1-2
TGTGCCAGCAGCTCACAGGGGGGAAATGGCTACACCTTC
CASSSQGGNGYTF
>TRBV6-5|-|few|TRBJ1-3
TGTGCCAGCAGTGTTTCGAGATATTCTGGAAACACCATATATTTT
CASSVSRYSGNTIYF